This T cell receptor beta chain stems from a study of T cell repertoires in cytomegalovirus infection. In the study overall: HLA-B-restricted CMV epitopes that are well studied, plus recently identified HLA-C-restricted ones, were used by the study. Based on public TCR beta signatures, there were indications of CMV infection and of a matching HLA type.

As to this clonotype: The antigen is unknown.

The CDR3 consists of 15 residues. The V gene's germline CDR1 is LNHDA and CDR2 SQIVND (reference sequence). Trimming stripped 3 bases from V and 5 bases from J, with 14 bases between. Whole-study findings and limits: CMV carriers having the relevant HLA were flagged by cumulative public TCR beta family frequency. What dominated the ex vivo response were HLA-C-restricted CMV-specific TCR beta clonotypes.

Using its own MiXCR run on the reads, TCRdb lists one record per CDR3 protein. This sample has approximately 280,000 distinct CDR3 sequences, with 20% to 25% found just once. Sequenced material: cultured PBMCs, taken from culture after CMV antigen stimulation. The sequence came from a human donor in good health (CMV status not recorded). Some clones in this sample may be carry-over from other donors' samples. The V call is TRBV19, the J call TRBJ1-5; D may be TRBD1 (6 bases). Here the CDR3 DNA reads TGTGCCAGTAGTATCATAACAGGGAAAGATCAGCCCCAGCATTTT. Its translation: CASSIITGKDQPQHF. Together with reference TRBV19 and TRBJ1-5, the CDR3 gives the full variable domain: DGGITQSPKYLFRKEGQNVTLSCEQNLNHDAMYWYRQDPGQGLRLIYYSQIVNDFQKGDIAEGYSVSREKKESFPLTVTSAQKNPTAFYLCASSIITGKDQPQHFGDGTRLSIL.